This is a list of T cell receptor beta chains from one sample in a study of blood T cell repertoires in COVID-19. The data were produced by immunoSEQ multiplex PCR, yet TCRdb's version contains in-frame clones alone and is incomplete. The repertoire holds 120,000 or so clones, with about 85% as singletons. Sample: peripheral blood. The receptor set was obtained from a human donor in a cohort sampled during active COVID-19. Both conserved end residues are part of each CDR3. Each record gives: D gene, J gene, clone size, V gene, CDR3 protein, CDR3 DNA. The D gene is left open where the match is weak. Clone size, where shown, is once, few, many, or a class for clones that have expanded.

D gene: -
J gene: TRBJ2-2
clone size: -
V gene: TRBV5-1
CDR3 protein: CASGKAVNTGELFF
CDR3 DNA: TGCGCCAGCGGGAAAGCGGTAAACACCGGGGAGCTGTTTTTT

D gene: TRBD1
J gene: TRBJ2-3
clone size: -
V gene: TRBV25-1
CDR3 protein: CASATPGTGTDTQYF
CDR3 DNA: TGTGCCAGCGCGACCCCTGGGACAGGGACAGATACGCAGTATTTT

D gene: -
J gene: TRBJ1-2
clone size: -
V gene: TRBV7-8
CDR3 protein: CASSLGQAQGYGYTF
CDR3 DNA: TGTGCCAGCAGCTTAGGACAGGCCCAGGGGTATGGCTACACCTTC

D gene: -
J gene: TRBJ2-1
clone size: -
V gene: TRBV19
CDR3 protein: CASTNRDEQFF
CDR3 DNA: TGTGCCAGTACCAACCGCGATGAGCAGTTCTTC

D gene: TRBD1
J gene: TRBJ1-4
clone size: -
V gene: TRBV10-3
CDR3 protein: CAISDAGQRGEKLFF
CDR3 DNA: TGTGCCATCAGTGACGCGGGACAGCGCGGGGAAAAACTGTTTTTT

D gene: TRBD1
J gene: TRBJ1-5
clone size: -
V gene: TRBV6-5
CDR3 protein: CASSPGTGNQPQHF
CDR3 DNA: TGTGCCAGCAGCCCCGGGACAGGCAATCAGCCCCAGCATTTT

D gene: -
J gene: TRBJ1-2
clone size: -
V gene: TRBV5-1
CDR3 protein: CASSLAITDGYTF
CDR3 DNA: TGCGCCAGCAGCTTGGCCATTACAGATGGCTACACCTTC

D gene: -
J gene: TRBJ1-1
clone size: -
V gene: TRBV7-8
CDR3 protein: CASSPQRDRLSTEAFF
CDR3 DNA: TGTGCCAGCAGCCCCCAACGAGACAGGTTAAGCACTGAAGCTTTCTTT

D gene: TRBD1
J gene: TRBJ2-3
clone size: -
V gene: TRBV18
CDR3 protein: CASSPPRGLDTQYF
CDR3 DNA: TGTGCCAGCTCACCACCTAGGGGGCTGGATACGCAGTATTTT

D gene: TRBD2
J gene: TRBJ2-3
clone size: -
V gene: TRBV6-4
CDR3 protein: CASSDTPAGGNTQYF
CDR3 DNA: TGTGCCAGCAGTGATACCCCAGCGGGGGGAAACACGCAGTATTTT

D gene: TRBD1
J gene: TRBJ2-1
clone size: -
V gene: TRBV5-1
CDR3 protein: CASSLEVDRGYNEQFF
CDR3 DNA: TGCGCCAGCAGCTTGGAGGTTGACAGGGGCTACAATGAGCAGTTCTTC

D gene: TRBD1
J gene: TRBJ1-5
clone size: -
V gene: TRBV5-6
CDR3 protein: CASSLGPRDRGQPQHF
CDR3 DNA: TGTGCCAGCAGCTTGGGTCCCCGGGACAGGGGCCAGCCCCAGCATTTT

D gene: TRBD2
J gene: TRBJ2-1
clone size: -
V gene: TRBV7-8
CDR3 protein: CATLAVNYNEQFF
CDR3 DNA: TGTGCCACACTAGCGGTTAACTACAATGAGCAGTTCTTC

D gene: TRBD1
J gene: TRBJ2-5
clone size: -
V gene: TRBV4-1
CDR3 protein: CASSSPDRVGETQYF
CDR3 DNA: TGCGCCAGCAGCTCCCCGGACAGGGTGGGGGAGACCCAGTACTTC

D gene: -
J gene: TRBJ2-7
clone size: few
V gene: TRBV28
CDR3 protein: CASSSSRPPEQYF
CDR3 DNA: TGTGCCAGCAGTTCTTCCAGGCCGCCCGAGCAGTACTTC

D gene: TRBD2
J gene: TRBJ2-2
clone size: -
V gene: TRBV28
CDR3 protein: CASSLLTSVLNTGELFF
CDR3 DNA: TGTGCCAGCAGTTTACTGACTAGCGTCTTGAACACCGGGGAGCTGTTTTTT

D gene: TRBD2
J gene: TRBJ2-1
clone size: -
V gene: TRBV10-2
CDR3 protein: CASSGSGASYNEQFF
CDR3 DNA: TGCGCCAGCAGCGGGAGCGGGGCCTCCTACAATGAGCAGTTCTTC

D gene: TRBD2
J gene: TRBJ2-1
clone size: -
V gene: TRBV6-1
CDR3 protein: CASSASGLAGLYNEQFF
CDR3 DNA: TGTGCCAGCAGTGCCTCGGGACTAGCGGGACTATACAATGAGCAGTTCTTC

D gene: TRBD2
J gene: TRBJ2-1
clone size: -
V gene: TRBV2
CDR3 protein: CASSARGGAINEQFF
CDR3 DNA: TGTGCCAGCAGTGCTCGGGGGGGCGCGATCAATGAGCAGTTCTTC

D gene: -
J gene: TRBJ1-2
clone size: -
V gene: TRBV12-1
CDR3 protein: CASSPRAYRDRGCYTF
CDR3 DNA: TGTGCCAGCAGCCCCCGCGCTTACCGGGACAGGGGATGTTACACCTTC

D gene: -
J gene: TRBJ1-3
clone size: once
V gene: TRBV7-9
CDR3 protein: CASSVFAPGVSGNTIYF
CDR3 DNA: TGTGCCAGCAGCGTATTTGCTCCAGGGGTCTCTGGAAACACCATATATTTT

D gene: TRBD1
J gene: TRBJ1-3
clone size: -
V gene: TRBV29-1
CDR3 protein: CSATIDRGSGNTIYF
CDR3 DNA: TGCAGCGCAACCATCGACAGGGGATCTGGAAACACCATATATTTT

D gene: TRBD2
J gene: TRBJ2-1
clone size: -
V gene: TRBV9
CDR3 protein: CASSAGSSGGIYEQFF
CDR3 DNA: TGTGCCAGCAGCGCGGGCTCTAGCGGGGGGATTTATGAGCAGTTCTTC

D gene: TRBD1
J gene: TRBJ2-3
clone size: -
V gene: TRBV6-1
CDR3 protein: CASSEGTGSTDTQYF
CDR3 DNA: TGTGCCAGCAGTGAAGGGACAGGGAGCACAGATACGCAGTATTTT

D gene: -
J gene: TRBJ2-4
clone size: -
V gene: TRBV29-1
CDR3 protein: CSVDGQEGNIQYF
CDR3 DNA: TGCAGCGTTGATGGCCAGGAGGGAAACATTCAGTACTTC

D gene: TRBD2
J gene: TRBJ2-3
clone size: -
V gene: TRBV9
CDR3 protein: CASSVVASGEGTDTQYF
CDR3 DNA: TGTGCCAGCAGCGTAGTGGCTAGCGGGGAGGGCACAGATACGCAGTATTTT

D gene: -
J gene: TRBJ2-3
clone size: -
V gene: TRBV5-1
CDR3 protein: CASSSDSSSNTQYF
CDR3 DNA: TGCGCCAGCAGTTCGGACAGTTCGAGTAATACGCAGTATTTT

D gene: TRBD1
J gene: TRBJ2-5
clone size: -
V gene: TRBV28
CDR3 protein: CASSLWTGGKETQYF
CDR3 DNA: TGTGCCAGCAGTTTGTGGACAGGGGGAAAGGAGACCCAGTACTTC

D gene: -
J gene: TRBJ2-1
clone size: -
V gene: TRBV7-3
CDR3 protein: CASSFDSYNEQFF
CDR3 DNA: TGTGCCAGCAGCTTCGACAGCTACAATGAGCAGTTCTTC

D gene: TRBD1
J gene: TRBJ2-5
clone size: -
V gene: TRBV7-9
CDR3 protein: CASRLADRQETQYF
CDR3 DNA: TGTGCCAGCAGGCTGGCGGACAGGCAAGAGACCCAGTACTTC

D gene: -
J gene: TRBJ1-1
clone size: once
V gene: TRBV19
CDR3 protein: CAGRKDIANTEAFF
CDR3 DNA: TGTGCCGGGAGGAAGGACATAGCGAACACTGAAGCTTTCTTT

D gene: -
J gene: TRBJ1-6
clone size: -
V gene: TRBV10-1
CDR3 protein: CASRQGGQSPLHF
CDR3 DNA: TGCGCCAGCAGACAGGGAGGGCAGTCACCCCTCCACTTT

D gene: TRBD2
J gene: TRBJ2-5
clone size: -
V gene: TRBV28
CDR3 protein: CASSSTSSGTPQETQYF
CDR3 DNA: TGTGCCAGCAGTTCAACTTCTAGCGGGACCCCCCAAGAGACCCAGTACTTC

D gene: TRBD2
J gene: TRBJ2-3
clone size: -
V gene: TRBV7-3
CDR3 protein: CASSGNSGGAGDTQYF
CDR3 DNA: TGTGCCAGCAGCGGAAATAGCGGGGGGGCCGGAGATACGCAGTATTTT

D gene: TRBD2
J gene: TRBJ2-3
clone size: -
V gene: TRBV5-1
CDR3 protein: CASSLEGREGPPSLTDTQYF
CDR3 DNA: TGCGCCAGCAGCTTGGAAGGGCGGGAGGGCCCCCCCAGCCTCACAGATACGCAGTATTTT

D gene: -
J gene: TRBJ2-1
clone size: -
V gene: TRBV10-1
CDR3 protein: CASSESTGGEGPLYNEQFF
CDR3 DNA: TGCGCCAGCAGTGAGTCGACAGGAGGTGAGGGCCCCCTTTACAATGAGCAGTTCTTC

D gene: -
J gene: TRBJ1-5
clone size: -
V gene: TRBV6-5
CDR3 protein: CASSYSPRNQPQHF
CDR3 DNA: TGTGCCAGCAGTTACTCCCCGAGAAATCAGCCCCAGCATTTT

D gene: TRBD1
J gene: TRBJ1-1
clone size: once
V gene: TRBV19
CDR3 protein: CASSGDRGHTEAFF
CDR3 DNA: TGTGCCAGTAGTGGCGACAGGGGTCACACTGAAGCTTTCTTT

D gene: -
J gene: TRBJ2-7
clone size: -
V gene: TRBV20-1
CDR3 protein: CSAGAGLPSYEQYF
CDR3 DNA: TGCAGTGCTGGTGCGGGACTCCCCTCATACGAGCAGTACTTC

D gene: -
J gene: TRBJ2-7
clone size: -
V gene: TRBV7-9
CDR3 protein: CASSPVPHEQYF
CDR3 DNA: TGTGCCAGCAGCCCCGTCCCCCACGAGCAGTACTTC

D gene: TRBD2
J gene: TRBJ2-1
clone size: -
V gene: TRBV6-5
CDR3 protein: CASSRGLAGYNEQFF
CDR3 DNA: TGTGCCAGCAGTAGGGGGCTAGCGGGATACAATGAGCAGTTCTTC

D gene: TRBD1
J gene: TRBJ2-3
clone size: -
V gene: TRBV11-3
CDR3 protein: CASSVGTVNGDTQYF
CDR3 DNA: TGTGCCAGCAGTGTAGGGACAGTGAATGGTGATACGCAGTATTTT